Presented here are 22 T cell receptor beta chains from one specimen sequenced in a study of T cell responses to AZD1222 COVID-19 vaccine. Assay: immunoSEQ multiplex PCR; the TCRdb copy retains only in-frame clones and omits some. Of about 160,000 clones listed, about 92% are singletons. Specimen: peripheral blood, collected on day 0 of MenACWY control vaccination. Receptor source: an adult in good health.

The rearrangement joins TRBV5-6 to TRBJ2-3; no clear D. Germline CDR1 reads SGHDT; CDR2 reads YYEEEE. V gave up 4 bases and J gave up 1 base, with 10 bases separating them. The CDR3 loop spans 14 amino acids. The CDR3 loop is CASSPIRGTDTQYF. CDR3 nucleotide sequence: TGTGCCAGCAGCCCCATACGGGGCACAGATACGCAGTATTTT. The complete variable domain, with remaining parts taken from reference TRBV5-6 and TRBJ2-3, reads DAGVTQSPTHLIKTRGQQVTLRCSPKSGHDTVSWYQQALGQGPQFIFQYYEEEERQRGNFPDRFSGHQFPNYSSELNVNALLLGDSALYLCASSPIRGTDTQYFGPGTRLTVL.

V and J are TRBV4-3 and TRBJ2-1, with 11 bases identical to TRBD2. V dropped 5 bases and J dropped 4; count of bases not matched to a gene: 22. Looked up from germline, CDR1 is LGHNA and CDR2 is YSLEER. The CDR3 spans 21 residues. The CDR3 reads CASSFKPGLAGPFKRYNEQFF. DNA for the CDR3: TGCGCCAGCAGCTTCAAACCAGGACTAGCGGGCCCATTCAAGAGATACAATGAGCAGTTCTTC.

The chain has TRBV7-2 and TRBJ2-1, with D maybe TRBD2 (5 bases). The CDR3 covers 17 residues. The germline V gene has CDR1 SGHTA and CDR2 FQGNSA. Trimming took 1 base from V and 2 from J, leaving 15 bases between them. CDR3 loop: CASSLGGAEMAYNEQFF. The CDR3 DNA sequence: TGTGCCAGCAGCTTAGGAGGAGCGGAGATGGCCTACAATGAGCAGTTCTTC.

This clone was seen a few times. The rearrangement joins TRBV2 to TRBJ2-3, with TRBD2 matching 9 bases. J was trimmed by 4 bases and V by 5 bases; bases with no gene match: 13. Germline-derived CDR1 and CDR2 are SNHLY and FYNNEI. The CDR3 has 17 amino acids. CDR3 region: CASSKPPGLALADTQYF. Written as DNA, the CDR3 is TGTGCCAGCAGTAAACCGCCGGGACTAGCATTAGCAGATACGCAGTATTTT.

The CDR3 loop is CASSRGQDRNEQYF. CDR3 nucleotide sequence: TGTGCCAGCAGCCGGGGACAGGACCGAAACGAGCAGTACTTC. This chain uses TRBV11-3 with TRBJ2-7; TRBD1 matches 8 bases. CDR3 length: 14 amino acids. The J segment lost 5 bases and the V segment lost 5 bases, leaving 8 bases of the junction unmatched. Germline V gene sequence: CDR1 SGHNT, CDR2 YENEEA.

The chain couples TRBV24-1 to TRBJ1-5, with 8 bases fitting TRBD1. Germline loops: CDR1 KGHDR, CDR2 SFDVKD. Trimming at V came to 3 bases and at J to 2 bases, leaving 2 bases not matched to a gene. The CDR3 covers 15 residues. The CDR3 coding sequence is TGTGCCACCAGTGATGGACAGGGTGGCAATCAGCCCCAGCATTTT. Translated: CATSDGQGGNQPQHF.

V usage is TRBV29-1 and J usage is TRBJ1-2; 8 bases map to TRBD1. The CDR3 covers 14 residues. V was clipped by 3 bases and J by 4 bases; unmatched bases: 7. The germline CDR1 and CDR2 sequences are SQVTM and ANQGSEA. The CDR3, as DNA: TGCAGCGTTGATTGGGCAGGGGGCGCCTATGGCTACACCTTC. Its translation: CSVDWAGGAYGYTF.

The gene calls are TRBV11-2 and TRBJ2-2; TRBD2 agrees at 8 bases. Trimming at V came to 3 bases and at J to 12 bases, leaving 9 bases not matched to a gene. The CDR3 length is 14 residues. CDR1 and CDR2 from the germline V gene are SGHAT and FQNNGV. The DNA for the CDR3 is TGTGCCAGCAGCTTTTCGGGACTAGGGTCTCAGCTGTTTTTT. Protein sequence: CASSFSGLGSQLFF.

V and J are TRBV19 and TRBJ2-1, with 7 bases lining up with TRBD2. Germline-derived CDR1 and CDR2 are LNHDA and SQIVND (reference sequence). Trimming cost V 1 base and J 5 bases; bases outside gene matches: 11. The CDR3 consists of 17 residues. CDR3 nucleotide sequence: TGTGCCAGTAGTATAGTACCTACGGCGGGAGCCCACAATGAGCAGTTCTTC. It encodes CASSIVPTAGAHNEQFF.

This clone has just one count. The V gene is TRBV6-6, the J gene TRBJ2-1; TRBD2 agrees at 10 bases. CDR3 length: 16 residues. V lost 6 bases and J lost 3; bases outside the gene matches: 8. Germline V lookup: CDR1 MNHNY, CDR2 SVGAGI (reference sequence). CDR3 protein: CASSDGGLAFYNEQFF. CDR3 DNA sequence: TGTGCCAGCAGCGATGGGGGACTAGCGTTCTACAATGAGCAGTTCTTC.

V is TRBV29-1 and J is TRBJ1-1; D is undetermined. This CDR3 has 13 amino acids. V was shortened by 6 bases and J by 3 bases, with 14 bases between the two germline ends. Germline values: CDR1 SQVTM, CDR2 ANQGSEA. The CDR3 DNA follows: TGCAGCGTCGGTGTGGGGTTGGACACTGAAGCTTTCTTT. Protein: CSVGVGLDTEAFF.

The chain recombines TRBV4-3 with TRBJ2-7; tentatively, D is TRBD1 or TRBD2 (5 bases each). Germline V gene data show CDR1 as LGHNA and CDR2 as YSLEER. V shed 0 bases and J shed 0 bases, with 9 bases lying between them. CDR3 length: 15 residues. This CDR3 is CASSQDRGPSYEQYF. CDR3 nucleotide sequence: TGCGCCAGCAGCCAAGATCGGGGACCCTCCTACGAGCAGTACTTC.

V usage is TRBV7-2 and J usage is TRBJ2-2, with 8 bases that match TRBD1. CDR3 length equals 14 residues. Germline lookup yields CDR1 SGHTA and CDR2 FQGNSA. V shed 1 base and J 7 bases; nucleotides not matched to a gene: 2. The CDR3 nucleotides are TGTGCCAGCAGCTTAGTACAGGGGGTCGGGGAGCTGTTTTTT. Protein: CASSLVQGVGELFF. The full variable domain, completed using reference TRBV7-2 and TRBJ2-2, is GAGVSQSPSNKVTEKGKDVELRCDPISGHTALYWYRQSLGQGLEFLIYFQGNSAPDKSGLPSDRFSAERTGGSVSTLTIQRTQQEDSAVYLCASSLVQGVGELFFGEGSRLTVL.

The chain joins TRBV6-5 to TRBJ2-1, with no clear D. Germline CDR1 MNHEY, CDR2 SVGAGI. The CDR3 totals 11 residues. V was pared by 2 bases and J by 9 bases, with 5 bases between. The CDR3, as DNA: TGTGCCAGCAGTTACGTGGGTGAGCAGTTCTTC. Amino acid sequence: CASSYVGEQFF.

V is TRBV28 and J is TRBJ2-1; a possible D gene is TRBD2 (6 bases). Germline V CDR1 and CDR2: MDHEN, SYDVKM. The V end was cut by 3 bases, the J end by 5 bases, with 14 bases between. The CDR3 consists of 15 residues. CDR3 region: CASSFEKAGNNEQFF. The DNA of the CDR3 is TGTGCCAGCAGTTTTGAAAAGGCGGGGAACAATGAGCAGTTCTTC.

This clone was recorded only once. This chain links TRBV3-1 (or the pseudogene TRBV3-2) with TRBJ2-1; D is unclear. The CDR3 contains 12 residues. The V end was cut by 4 bases, the J end by 6 bases, with 7 bases between. The germline V gene encodes CDR1 LGHDT and CDR2 YNNKEL (reference sequence). CDR3 residues: CASSLLGNEQFF. DNA of the CDR3: TGTGCCAGCAGCCTTCTGGGCAATGAGCAGTTCTTC.

This chain links TRBV5-1 with TRBJ2-7; 11 bases align to TRBD2. J was trimmed by 2 bases and V by 4 bases; bases with no gene match: 8. This CDR3 has 16 residues. The germline CDR1 and CDR2 sequences are SGHRS and YFSETQ. CDR3 DNA sequence: TGCGCCAGCAGCCCGTCTAGCGGGGGGATTCCCTACGAGCAGTACTTC. The encoded protein is CASSPSSGGIPYEQYF.

The sample holds one count of this clone. The CDR3: CASGSAVGPATDTQYF. CDR3 nucleotides: TGTGCTAGTGGTTCGGCAGTAGGGCCGGCCACAGATACGCAGTATTTT. The gene calls are TRBV12-5 and TRBJ2-3, with no clear D. This CDR3 is built from 16 residues. The germline gives CDR1 LGHNT, CDR2 FRNRAP. V lost 4 bases to trimming and J lost 2 bases, with 16 bases between them.

The chain couples TRBV19 to TRBJ2-7, with D possibly matching TRBD1 (6 bases). This CDR3 is 14 amino acids long. Per the germline V gene, CDR1 is LNHDA and CDR2 is SQIVND (reference sequence). V was pared by 4 bases and J by 6 bases, with 16 bases between. The chain's CDR3 is CASSRQTGRPEQYF. Here the CDR3 DNA reads TGTGCCAGTAGTAGACAAACAGGGAGACCCGAGCAGTACTTC.

A few counts support this clone. The chain couples TRBV10-1 to TRBJ2-3, with a tentative D call TRBD2 (5 bases). Trimming removed 6 bases at V and 8 bases at J, with 15 bases between. CDR3 length: 13 amino acids. Germline assignment: CDR1 WNHNN and CDR2 SYGVQD (reference sequence). The CDR3 reads CASRDSPGSTQYF. In DNA, the CDR3 is TGCGCCAGCAGGGATAGCCCTGGGAGTACGCAGTATTTT.

V and J are TRBV6-2 or TRBV6-3 and TRBJ2-7; 9 bases agree with TRBD1. With V trimmed by 4 bases and J by 5 bases, 6 bases remained unmatched. Germline V gene sequence: CDR1 MNHEY, CDR2 SVGEGT. The CDR3 covers 14 residues. This chain's CDR3 is CASSWTGADDEQYF. CDR3 DNA: TGTGCCAGCAGTTGGACAGGGGCAGACGACGAGCAGTACTTC.

The J gene is TRBJ2-2, the V gene TRBV6-4; 8 bases line up with TRBD1. Trimming took 6 bases from V and 4 from J; bases not matched to a gene: 4. The germline gives CDR1 MRHNA, CDR2 SNTAGT. CDR3 length equals 14 residues. CDR3 in amino acids: CASSQGASTGELFF. The DNA for the CDR3 is TGTGCCAGCAGCCAGGGGGCGAGCACCGGGGAGCTGTTTTTT.